This T cell receptor (beta chain) was recorded in a study of T cell responses to AZD1222 COVID-19 vaccine. Study-wide points: Nearly half of spike-specific TCRs reportedly target variant regions that are unmutated in the B.1.351 and B.1.1.7 variants.

On this clone: Its antigen is undetermined.

Trimming removed 6 bases from V and 5 bases from J, with 16 bases in between. CDR3 size: 14 residues. Germline CDR1 and CDR2: SEHNR and FQNEAQ (reference sequence). Assay used: immunoSEQ multiplex PCR; TCRdb lists only in-frame clones, some missing. The sample consists of some 120,000 clones, about nine tenths of them appearing once. This chain links TRBV7-9 with TRBJ1-2, with D uncertain. Sequenced material: peripheral blood, taken on day 0 of AZD1222 vaccination. The clonotype comes from an adult in good health. DNA of the CDR3: TGTGCCAGCAGAAAGGACCAGAAACAGTATGGCTACACCTTC. Its protein product is CASRKDQKQYGYTF.